What follows are 29 T cell receptor beta chains derived from one specimen sequenced in a study of graft-versus-host responses after intestinal transplantation. What these receptors recognize is not known. Sequencing was performed with immunoSEQ multiplex PCR; in TCRdb, only in-frame clones are kept and a portion is missing. In the table there are roughly 93,000 clones, roughly 90% of which are singletons. The sample was unstimulated CD8+ T cells sorted from spleen or lymph node cells, taken before transplant. The receptors shown here come from a human donor who was the organ donor for an intestinal transplant.

The gene calls are TRBV4-1 and TRBJ2-1; D uncertain. The CDR3 is 15 amino acids. Germline V gives CDR1 MGHRA, CDR2 YSYEKL. Trimming shortened V by 0 bases and J by 0 bases, and 6 bases separated the two germline ends. CDR3 DNA sequence: TGCGCCAGCAGCCAAGACGTATACTCCTACAATGAGCAGTTCTTC. This encodes CASSQDVYSYNEQFF.

The chain employs TRBV11-2 and TRBJ2-3; TRBD2 agrees at 12 bases. Germline V gene sequence: CDR1 SGHAT, CDR2 FQNNGV. The CDR3 contains 17 residues. With V trimmed by 1 base and J by 6 bases, 8 bases remained unmatched. CDR3 in DNA: TGTGCCAGCAGCTTAGGTGGACTAGCGGGGTGGGGGGATACGCAGTATTTT. Translating gives CASSLGGLAGWGDTQYF. Supplemented by reference TRBV11-2 and TRBJ2-3, the full variable domain reads EAGVAQSPRYKIIEKRQSVAFWCNPISGHATLYWYQQILGQGPKLLIQFQNNGVVDDSQLPKDRFSAERLKGVDSTLKIQPAKLEDSAVYLCASSLGGLAGWGDTQYFGPGTRLTVL.

V and J are TRBV5-1 and TRBJ1-2; tentatively, D is TRBD1 (6 bases). CDR1 and CDR2 (germline): SGHRS, YFSETQ. This CDR3 region has 14 residues. The V end lost 4 bases, the J end lost 0 bases, and 10 bases lay between the germline ends. The CDR3 reads CASSIGGANYGYTF. The CDR3 DNA sequence: TGCGCCAGCAGCATAGGGGGTGCTAACTATGGCTACACCTTC.

The gene calls are TRBV2 and TRBJ1-3; TRBD1 matches at 7 bases. Per germline, CDR1 SNHLY and CDR2 FYNNEI. The CDR3 contains 13 residues. The trim removed 4 bases at V and 8 bases at J, leaving 5 bases unmatched. The CDR3 loop is CASSGTGEYTIYF. The CDR3 DNA reads as TGTGCCAGCAGTGGCACAGGGGAATACACCATATATTTT.

The rearrangement uses TRBV11-2 and TRBJ2-1, with no clear D. Trimming stripped 3 bases from V and 0 bases from J, with 6 bases between. The CDR3 totals 14 residues. Germline-derived CDR1 and CDR2 are SGHAT and FQNNGV. The CDR3 nucleotides read TGTGCCAGCAGCTTGGGCACCTCCTACAATGAGCAGTTCTTC. It is translated as CASSLGTSYNEQFF.

V and J are TRBV28 and TRBJ2-7; no reliable D call. The length of the CDR3 is 16 residues. Germline CDR1 is MDHEN and CDR2 is SYDVKM. Trimming took off 3 bases at V and 0 bases at J, with 15 bases between the two ends. CDR3 DNA: TGTGCCAGCAGTTTTGCCGTTGTTACGAGCTCCTACGAGCAGTACTTC. This codes for CASSFAVVTSSYEQYF.

The chain recombines TRBV18 with TRBJ2-1; 10 bases align to TRBD2. The CDR3 covers 15 residues. Germline loops: CDR1 KGHSH, CDR2 LQKENI. The J segment lost 3 bases and the V segment lost 6 bases, leaving 5 bases of the junction unmatched. The CDR3 sequence is CASSPLAGDYNEQFF. The CDR3 DNA follows: TGTGCCAGCTCCCCGCTAGCGGGGGACTACAATGAGCAGTTCTTC.

The chain is built from TRBV5-6 and TRBJ2-7, with 9 bases identical to TRBD1. There are 14 residues in the CDR3. CDR1 SGHDT and CDR2 YYEEEE come from the germline V gene. V gave up 4 bases and J gave up 5 bases; unmatched junction bases: 7. The CDR3 bases are TGTGCCAGCAGCGGAACTGACAGGGGGAACGAGCAGTACTTC. Encoded protein: CASSGTDRGNEQYF.

V gene TRBV28 combines with J gene TRBJ1-5; TRBD1 might be the D (5 bases). Between the trimmed V and J ends, which lost 3 bases and 7 bases, there was a span of 13 bases. CDR3 length: 14 amino acids. Germline-derived CDR1 and CDR2 are MDHEN and SYDVKM. The CDR3 sequence: CASSLGQGSQPQHF. The CDR3 DNA reads as TGTGCCAGCAGTTTGGGTCAGGGTAGCCAGCCCCAGCATTTT.

This clone was counted a single time. The chain recombines TRBV7-9 with TRBJ1-2; D is uncertain. Germline V gives CDR1 SEHNR, CDR2 FQNEAQ (reference sequence). V lost 5 bases to trimming and J lost 6 bases, with 16 bases between them. The CDR3 has 14 residues. The DNA of the CDR3 is TGTGCCAGCAGCGACGGGAGGCAGCCGGATGGCTACACCTTC. This sequence encodes CASSDGRQPDGYTF.

The CDR3 spells CASSGGTGNTEAFF. Here the CDR3 DNA reads TGTGCCAGTAGTGGGGGGACGGGGAACACTGAAGCTTTCTTT. The chain recombines TRBV19 with TRBJ1-1; D might be TRBD1 (5 bases). CDR3 length equals 14 residues. V was clipped by 5 bases and J by 1 base, with 11 bases between them. Germline assignment: CDR1 LNHDA and CDR2 SQIVND (reference sequence).

The genes are TRBV7-9 and TRBJ1-1; 9 bases agree with TRBD1. The CDR3 contains 15 residues. The ends lost 3 bases at V and 5 bases at J; junction bases unmatched: 7. CDR1 and CDR2 (germline): SEHNR, FQNEAQ (reference sequence). CDR3 sequence reads: CASSLDTGTGTEAFF. In DNA form, the CDR3 reads TGTGCCAGCAGCTTGGACACCGGGACAGGGACTGAAGCTTTCTTT.

The chain carries TRBV4-1 and TRBJ2-3; 7 bases agree with TRBD1. The junction had 9 bases not matched to a gene; V was cut back by 4 bases and J by 2 bases. This CDR3 comprises 16 residues. The germline V gene encodes CDR1 MGHRA and CDR2 YSYEKL. CDR3 bases: TGCGCCAGCAGCCGAACACCGGGACAGACCACAGATACGCAGTATTTT. This encodes CASSRTPGQTTDTQYF.

This sequence joins TRBV5-1 and TRBJ2-1; 16 nucleotides match TRBD2. With V trimmed by 2 bases and J by 9 bases, 8 bases remained unmatched. This CDR3 spans 17 amino acids. In germline, CDR1 is SGHRS, CDR2 YFSETQ. CDR3 nucleotide sequence: TGCGCCAGCAGCTTCCCGGGACTAGCGGGGGGGCCGGGTGAGCAGTTCTTC. This sequence encodes CASSFPGLAGGPGEQFF.

The genes are TRBV4-1 and TRBJ1-1, with 9 positions matching TRBD1. The CDR3 is made up of 17 amino acids. V was pared by 0 bases and J by 3 bases, with 8 bases of the junction left unmatched. Per germline, CDR1 MGHRA and CDR2 YSYEKL. The CDR3 region has the DNA TGCGCCAGCAGCCAAGAAGGAGGGACAGGGTTGGACACTGAAGCTTTCTTT. Amino acids: CASSQEGGTGLDTEAFF.

V is TRBV10-3 and J is TRBJ1-2; D remains unclear. The V gene's germline CDR1 is ENHRY and CDR2 SYGVKD. The CDR3 length is 16 residues. Trimming stripped 2 bases from V and 4 bases from J, with 17 bases between. This CDR3 reads CAISEALSAGSYGYTF. CDR3 nucleotide sequence: TGTGCCATCAGTGAGGCCCTTAGTGCAGGAAGCTATGGCTACACCTTC.

The chain joins TRBV7-3 to TRBJ2-3; 12 positions match TRBD2. Germline CDR1 SGHTA, CDR2 FQGTGA. Losses at the gene ends were 6 bases for V and 4 bases for J; bases not matched to a gene: 11. There are 17 residues in the CDR3. CDR3 region: CASSYNPSGGAPDTQYF. CDR3 nucleotides: TGTGCCAGCAGTTATAACCCTAGCGGGGGGGCCCCAGATACGCAGTATTTT.

This clone was observed a single time. CDR3 in amino acids: CASSPGLGYEQYF. CDR3 nucleotide sequence: TGTGCCAGCTCACCCGGCCTAGGCTACGAGCAGTACTTC. The chain has TRBV18 and TRBJ2-7; D is undetermined. Germline CDR1 and CDR2: KGHSH and LQKENI. V gave up 3 bases and J gave up 3 bases, with 9 bases separating them. This CDR3 is built from 13 residues.

The chain links TRBV27 to TRBJ2-7, with TRBD1 identical over 7 bases. With 8 bases clipped from V and 7 bases from J, the junction kept 11 bases outside the gene matches. There are 13 residues in the CDR3. From germline, CDR1 is MNHEY and CDR2 SMNVEV (reference sequence). The CDR3 nucleotides read TGTGCCAGCCGAAGACAGGGTAATGAGGAGCAGTACTTC. Its translation: CASRRQGNEEQYF.

The rearrangement uses TRBV29-1 and TRBJ1-4; 8 positions match TRBD1. The V and J ends lost 6 bases and 6 bases, in that order; junction bases with no gene match: 6. Germline loops: CDR1 SQVTM, CDR2 ANQGSEA. The CDR3 spans 13 residues. The CDR3 spells CSVRTGWDEKLFF. The DNA for the CDR3 is TGCAGCGTCAGGACAGGGTGGGATGAAAAACTGTTTTTT.

V usage is TRBV7-3 and J usage is TRBJ2-2; the match to TRBD2 covers 16 bases. Trimming cost V 5 bases and J 3 bases; bases outside gene matches: 12. The CDR3 totals 20 residues. Germline V lookup: CDR1 SGHTA, CDR2 FQGTGA. Here the CDR3 DNA reads TGTGCCAGCAGCCCCCTTCCGGGACTAGCGGGGGGGCCTGACACCGGGGAGCTGTTTTTT. It yields the protein CASSPLPGLAGGPDTGELFF.

This clone was detected only once. The chain employs TRBV6-5 and TRBJ2-1; 8 bases match TRBD2. With 5 bases clipped from V and 4 bases from J, the junction kept 7 bases outside the gene matches. Germline V gene data show CDR1 as MNHEY and CDR2 as SVGAGI. The CDR3 totals 15 residues. For the CDR3, the DNA is TGTGCCAGCAGTCTTCTCCGGGGGGGTTACAATGAGCAGTTCTTC. It encodes CASSLLRGGYNEQFF.

The sample holds one count of this clone. This rearrangement joins TRBV29-1 to TRBJ2-1, with 10 bases that match TRBD2. The germline gives CDR1 SQVTM, CDR2 ANQGSEA. CDR3 length equals 16 residues. Trimming removed 4 bases from V and 4 bases from J; junction bases left unmatched: 10. CDR3 coding DNA: TGCAGCGTTGGTAGCGGGGGGTCGTTCCTGTACAATGAGCAGTTCTTC. It codes for CSVGSGGSFLYNEQFF.

V usage is TRBV7-9 and J usage is TRBJ2-7; tentative D call: TRBD1 (7 bases). With 5 bases removed from V and 7 bases from J, the gap between germline ends came to 15 bases. Per the germline V gene, CDR1 is SEHNR and CDR2 is FQNEAQ (reference sequence). The CDR3 extends over 13 amino acids. CDR3 sequence reads: CASSPEQGTEQYF. In nucleotides, the CDR3 is TGTGCCAGCAGCCCGGAACAGGGGACTGAGCAGTACTTC.

This rearrangement joins TRBV5-1 to TRBJ2-2; no reliable D call. This CDR3 contains 13 residues. Trimming shortened V by 0 bases and J by 6 bases, and 6 bases separated the two germline ends. Germline V gene lookup returns CDR1 SGHRS and CDR2 YFSETQ. CDR3 sequence (DNA): TGCGCCAGCAGCTTGGCGAGCCCCGGGGAGCTGTTTTTT. Its protein is CASSLASPGELFF.

V and J are TRBV2 and TRBJ1-1, with 9 bases lining up with TRBD1. Germline CDR1 SNHLY, CDR2 FYNNEI. The CDR3 loop spans 14 amino acids. The V and J ends lost 3 bases and 8 bases, in that order; junction bases with no gene match: 7. The CDR3 spells CASSDSTGGLEAFF. As DNA, the CDR3 is TGTGCCAGCAGTGACAGCACAGGGGGCTTGGAAGCTTTCTTT. Looking up the rest from reference TRBV2 and TRBJ1-1 gives the full variable domain: EPEVTQTPSHQVTQMGQEVILRCVPISNHLYFYWYRQILGQKVEFLVSFYNNEISEKSEIFDDQFSVERPDGSNFTLKIRSTKLEDSAMYFCASSDSTGGLEAFFGQGTRLTVV.

The rearrangement joins TRBV4-1 to TRBJ2-7; 8 bases agree with TRBD2. Germline assignment: CDR1 MGHRA and CDR2 YSYEKL. This CDR3 contains 17 residues. Trimming removed 5 bases from V and 1 base from J; junction bases left unmatched: 13. In DNA, the CDR3 is TGCGCCAGCAGCGTAAGCCCGGCCGGGACTAGGTCCTACGAGCAGTACTTC. The encoded protein is CASSVSPAGTRSYEQYF.

This clone occurred a few times. The chain joins TRBV9 to TRBJ2-5, with a tentative D call TRBD2 (5 bases). The DNA end is more similar to TRBJ2-7, so the J call may be wrong. The V gene's germline CDR1 is SGDLS and CDR2 YYNGEE. The length of the CDR3 is 16 residues. In DNA, the CDR3 is TGTGCCAGCAGCCCCCGGGGAGCGGCCAGCTCCTACGAGCAGTACTTC. Its protein product is CASSPRGAASSYEQYF.

The sample holds one count of this clone. CDR3 sequence reads: CASSVAGGRNEQFF. The CDR3 DNA is TGTGCCAGCAGCGTAGCGGGGGGAAGAAATGAGCAGTTCTTC. The chain has TRBV9 and TRBJ2-1; 7 positions match TRBD2. With 0 bases clipped from V and 7 bases from J, the junction kept 4 bases outside the gene matches. The CDR3 runs 14 residues. Germline assignment: CDR1 SGDLS and CDR2 YYNGEE.